This T cell receptor beta chain was obtained from a study of quantifying T cell responses using KT2 cells. In the study overall: Reverse transcription used primers in the TCR alpha and beta constant regions. The T4 ligation step was estimated to exceed 8% efficiency under optimum conditions.

An oligo carrying a UMI was ligated to the cDNA 3' end. An equimolar mix of RC1.1 and RC1.2 primed the beta chain across TRBC1 and TRBC2. TCRdb analysed the UMI-ligation and nested PCR reads with MiXCR anew, one entry per CDR3 protein. The table lists approximately 57,000 distinct CDR3 sequences, roughly an eighth of them singletons. The CDR3 extends over 13 amino acids. Germline V CDR1 and CDR2: SGHTA, FQGNSA. Trimming pared 5 bases from V and 6 bases from J, leaving 11 bases between. KT2 cells were mixed with fixed PBMC numbers at varying ratios. This clonotype has only a few counts. The TCR was taken from a human donor. J is TRBJ1-5 and V is TRBV7-2; D perhaps matches TRBD1 (5 bases). The sequenced sample consisted of PBMCs spiked with cells of the T cell clone KT2. This chain's CDR3 is CASSPQGGQPQHF. The CDR3 DNA follows: TGTGCCAGCAGCCCCCAGGGAGGTCAGCCCCAGCATTTT.